This TCR beta chain originates from a study of chemoradiotherapy in HPV16-positive cancers. Whole-study results and caveats: During treatment, candidate HPV-specific clones and E7-related motifs expanded in tumor.

The CDR3 consists of 15 residues. Germline lookup yields CDR1 SGHTA and CDR2 FQGNSA. Germline trimming cut 4 bases from V and 6 bases from J; bases unmatched to any gene: 10. Sequencing was performed with immunoSEQ multiplex PCR; in TCRdb, only in-frame clones are kept and a portion is missing. The data show around 13,000 clones, 70% to 80% seen once. Note on this clone: As yet, its antigen is unknown.

The source of this sequence is a human donor with HPV-associated anogenital cancer. Sampling was performed from a patient who underwent chemoradiotherapy. V and J are TRBV7-2 and TRBJ2-7; 9 bases map to TRBD2. The CDR3 is CASSSRDRAGGEQYF. As DNA, the CDR3 is TGTGCCAGCAGCTCCCGGGATCGAGCGGGGGGCGAGCAGTACTTC. Looking up the rest from reference TRBV7-2 and TRBJ2-7 gives the full variable domain: GAGVSQSPSNKVTEKGKDVELRCDPISGHTALYWYRQSLGQGLEFLIYFQGNSAPDKSGLPSDRFSAERTGGSVSTLTIQRTQQEDSAVYLCASSSRDRAGGEQYFGPGTRLTVT.